Presented here are 22 T cell receptor beta chains from one specimen sequenced in a study of T-cell memory formation after mild COVID-19. Using its own MiXCR run on the 5' RACE reads, TCRdb lists one record per CDR3 protein. The sample contains 100,000 to 150,000 distinct CDR3 sequences, approximately 17% of which appear only once. Sequenced material: PBMCs or a T cell subset sorted from them (not recorded which). These receptors originate from a man younger than 35 who had mild COVID-19 (a few samples of this study predate the infection). Cell type and time point are not known.

The chain recombines TRBV6-5 with TRBJ1-2; D is possibly TRBD1 (6 bases). From germline, CDR1 is MNHEY and CDR2 SVGAGI. V was pared by 5 bases and J by 4 bases, with 20 bases between. This CDR3 is 16 amino acids long. The CDR3 coding sequence is TGTGCCAGCAGTCAGATGTGGGGGGGGCGTAGCTATGGCTACACCTTC. Translation gives CASSQMWGGRSYGYTF.

This chain links TRBV5-5 with TRBJ2-3, with 9 bases lining up with TRBD2. The germline gives CDR1 SGHKS, CDR2 YYEKEE (reference sequence). The CDR3 is 14 amino acids. Trimming took 3 bases from V and 4 from J; bases not matched to a gene: 3. CDR3 region: CASSSRTSADTQYF. CDR3 nucleotide sequence: TGTGCCAGCAGCTCCAGGACTAGCGCAGATACGCAGTATTTT. Together with reference TRBV5-5 and TRBJ2-3, the CDR3 gives the full variable domain: DAGVTQSPTHLIKTRGQQVTLRCSPISGHKSVSWYQQVLGQGPQFIFQYYEKEERGRGNFPDRFSARQFPNYSSELNVNALLLGDSALYLCASSSRTSADTQYFGPGTRLTVL.

This clonotype was counted only a few times. The V and J genes are TRBV7-3 and TRBJ2-1, with 7 bases fitting TRBD1. The CDR3 is made up of 19 amino acids. The germline V gene encodes CDR1 SGHTA and CDR2 FQGTGA. J lost 4 bases, V lost 5 bases, and 20 bases had no gene match. CDR3 loop: CASSGPGQKDSYGYNEQFF. The CDR3 DNA sequence: TGTGCCAGCAGCGGACCGGGACAGAAAGACTCTTACGGGTACAATGAGCAGTTCTTC.

The V and J genes are TRBV20-1 and TRBJ1-1, with D tentatively TRBD1 (5 bases). This CDR3 contains 13 residues. Per germline, CDR1 DFQATT and CDR2 SNEGSKA (reference sequence). Trimming pared 0 bases from V and 0 bases from J, leaving 5 bases between. The CDR3 coding sequence is TGCAGTGCTAGAGACAGGGTGAACACTGAAGCTTTCTTT. Translation: CSARDRVNTEAFF.

This CDR3 reads CASSFASGGHSYNEQFF. The DNA of the CDR3 is TGTGCCAGCAGCTTCGCCAGCGGGGGCCACTCCTACAATGAGCAGTTCTTC. The chain couples TRBV7-6 to TRBJ2-1; TRBD2 matches at 8 bases. The CDR3 contains 17 residues. The germline V gene encodes CDR1 SGHVS and CDR2 FNYEAQ. The junction had 7 bases not matched to a gene; V was cut back by 3 bases and J by 0 bases.

This clonotype was picked up a small number of times. The V and J genes are TRBV29-1 and TRBJ1-6; TRBD1 agrees at 8 bases. CDR1 is SQVTM and CDR2 is ANQGSEA in the germline V gene. The CDR3 is 13 residues long. The ends lost 6 bases at V and 10 bases at J; junction bases unmatched: 8. The CDR3 region has the DNA TGCAGCGTGGCCCAGGGGGCACGGTCACCCCTCCACTTT. Its protein product is CSVAQGARSPLHF.

This chain uses TRBV2 with TRBJ1-3, with a tentative D call TRBD1 (5 bases). Germline V CDR1 and CDR2: SNHLY, FYNNEI. The length of the CDR3 is 13 residues. Trimming shortened V by 11 bases and J by 0 bases, and 11 bases separated the two germline ends. The CDR3 DNA reads TGTGCCGGGACGAAGAGCTCTGGAAACACCATATATTTT. Its protein product is CAGTKSSGNTIYF.

The chain recombines TRBV5-1 with TRBJ1-6; unclear D gene. The V and J ends lost 3 bases and 8 bases respectively, with 15 bases between them. The CDR3 spans 15 residues. Germline loops: CDR1 SGHRS, CDR2 YFSETQ. The CDR3 DNA follows: TGCGCCAGCAGCTCAGACCGGGCAGAGGATTCACCCCTCCACTTT. It yields the protein CASSSDRAEDSPLHF.

V and J are TRBV7-6 and TRBJ2-5, with TRBD1 as a possible D gene (6 bases). The germline gives CDR1 SGHVS, CDR2 FNYEAQ. Trimming cost V 7 bases and J 5 bases, with 14 bases left between them. This CDR3 is 13 amino acids long. For the CDR3, the DNA is TGTGCCAGCACCCAAGGGGACAAGGAGACCCAGTACTTC. This encodes CASTQGDKETQYF.

There are a few counts of this clonotype. The chain recombines TRBV12-3 or TRBV12-4 with TRBJ2-1, with 9 bases aligning to TRBD1. The CDR3 is 13 amino acids. The V and J ends lost 6 bases and 9 bases, in that order; junction bases with no gene match: 6. CDR3 in DNA: TGTGCCAGCAGAGGGACAGGGCTGGCTGAGCAGTTCTTC. Translating gives CASRGTGLAEQFF.

This chain connects TRBV12-3 or TRBV12-4 to TRBJ1-6, with TRBD1 matching 10 bases. The ends lost 6 bases at V and 8 bases at J; junction bases unmatched: 7. The CDR3 extends over 15 amino acids. The CDR3 protein is CASRPSDRGHSPLHF. As DNA, the CDR3 is TGTGCCAGCAGACCTTCCGACAGGGGGCATTCACCCCTCCACTTT.

The CDR3 protein is CASSGTSGGRPQFF. The CDR3 bases are TGTGCCAGCAGTGGGACTAGCGGGGGACGACCCCAGTTCTTC. V and J are TRBV12-3 or TRBV12-4 and TRBJ2-1; 14 positions match TRBD2. The V and J ends lost 5 bases and 13 bases, in that order; junction bases with no gene match: 7. The CDR3 sequence is 14 residues long.

The chain has TRBV4-1 and TRBJ2-5; 15 nucleotides align to TRBD2. Germline CDR1 reads MGHRA; CDR2 reads YSYEKL. With V trimmed by 4 bases and J by 4 bases, 10 bases remained unmatched. CDR3 size: 18 residues. CDR3 nucleotide sequence: TGCGCCAGCAGCCGACTAGGACTAGCGGGGGGGCAACGAGAGACCCAGTACTTC. Amino acids: CASSRLGLAGGQRETQYF.

This sequence joins TRBV28 and TRBJ2-1; 9 nucleotides match TRBD2. CDR1 is MDHEN and CDR2 is SYDVKM in the germline V gene. The CDR3 contains 15 residues. Trimming cost V 5 bases and J 8 bases; bases outside gene matches: 10. The CDR3 sequence is CASSPLAGGPHEQFF. In DNA form, the CDR3 reads TGTGCCAGCAGTCCTCTGGCGGGGGGGCCCCATGAGCAGTTCTTC.

This chain uses TRBV11-2 with TRBJ2-3; TRBD2 aligns across 15 bases. The V and J ends lost 5 bases and 6 bases, in that order; junction bases with no gene match: 9. The length of the CDR3 is 17 residues. Germline values: CDR1 SGHAT, CDR2 FQNNGV. This CDR3 is CASSPRTSGGAGDTQYF. In DNA form, the CDR3 reads TGTGCCAGCAGCCCCCGGACTAGCGGGGGGGCGGGGGATACGCAGTATTTT.

The chain links TRBV3-1 to TRBJ2-3; D may be TRBD2 (6 bases). The germline CDR1 and CDR2 sequences are LGHDT and YNNKEL (reference sequence). This CDR3 is 14 amino acids long. V was clipped by 4 bases and J by 6 bases, with 14 bases between them. CDR3 in amino acids: CASSPGTPLDTQYF. In nucleotides, the CDR3 is TGTGCCAGCAGCCCGGGGACTCCTCTGGATACGCAGTATTTT.

This clonotype has a handful of counts. The genes are TRBV25-1 and TRBJ2-7; TRBD1 might be the D (6 bases). V lost 6 bases, J lost 6 bases, and 15 bases lay in between. Per the germline V gene, CDR1 is MGHDK and CDR2 is SYGVNS. CDR3 length equals 13 residues. The CDR3 region is CASRDAGVREQYF. The CDR3 DNA follows: TGTGCCAGCAGAGACGCAGGGGTCCGCGAGCAGTACTTC.

This clonotype was detected a few times. This rearrangement joins TRBV7-6 to TRBJ2-5, with D possibly being TRBD1 (6 bases). CDR1 is SGHVS, CDR2 FNYEAQ, per germline. The CDR3 is 13 residues long. With 5 bases removed from V and 2 bases from J, the gap between germline ends came to 9 bases. CDR3 protein: CASSEGTQETQYF. The DNA of the CDR3 is TGTGCCAGCAGCGAAGGGACACAAGAGACCCAGTACTTC.

The CDR3 DNA reads TGTGCCAGCAGTTATGGGATCGGGGAGCTGTTTTTT. It is translated as CASSYGIGELFF. V usage is TRBV6-5 and J usage is TRBJ2-2; D ambiguous. V lost 3 bases to trimming and J lost 7 bases, with 6 bases between them. The V gene's germline CDR1 is MNHEY and CDR2 SVGAGI. There are 12 residues in the CDR3.

The table lists this clonotype with a few counts. The V gene is TRBV2, the J gene TRBJ2-7; D possibly corresponds to TRBD1 (8 bases). The length of the CDR3 is 14 residues. In germline, CDR1 is SNHLY, CDR2 FYNNEI. V was clipped by 8 bases and J by 3 bases, with 17 bases between them. The CDR3 nucleotides read TGTGCCAGCCGGGGGGCAGGGGGCTTCTACGAGCAGTACGTC. The encoded protein is CASRGAGGFYEQYV.

The rearrangement joins TRBV27 to TRBJ2-3, with D possibly TRBD1 on 5 matching bases. This CDR3 has 12 amino acids. CDR1 and CDR2 from the germline V gene are MNHEY and SMNVEV (reference sequence). Trimming stripped 4 bases from V and 6 bases from J, with 8 bases between. CDR3 nucleotides: TGTGCCAGCAGTTCCAGGGCGGATACGCAGTATTTT. Translation: CASSSRADTQYF.

The gene calls are TRBV7-6 and TRBJ1-4; 7 bases agree with TRBD1. The CDR3 is made up of 16 amino acids. Germline values: CDR1 SGHVS, CDR2 FNYEAQ. The trim removed 1 base at V and 0 bases at J, leaving 2 bases unmatched. The DNA of the CDR3 is TGTGCCAGCAGCTTAGGGCAGGGGGCAACTAATGAAAAACTGTTTTTT. It specifies CASSLGQGATNEKLFF.